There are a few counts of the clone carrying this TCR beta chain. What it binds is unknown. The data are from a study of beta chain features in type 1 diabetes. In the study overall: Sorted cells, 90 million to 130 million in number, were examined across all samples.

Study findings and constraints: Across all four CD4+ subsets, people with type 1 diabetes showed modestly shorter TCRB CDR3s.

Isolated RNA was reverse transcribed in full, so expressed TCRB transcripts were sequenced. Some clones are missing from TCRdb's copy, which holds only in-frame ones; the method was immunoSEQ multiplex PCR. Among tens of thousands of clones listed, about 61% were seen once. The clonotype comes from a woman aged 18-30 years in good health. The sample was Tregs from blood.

CDR3 residues: CASSGTSGGTYNEQFF. The DNA of the CDR3 is TGCGCCAGCAGCGGGACTAGCGGGGGGACCTACAATGAGCAGTTCTTC. This chain links TRBV5-1 with TRBJ2-1, with 15 bases aligning to TRBD2. The length of the CDR3 is 16 residues. The germline V gene encodes CDR1 SGHRS and CDR2 YFSETQ. With 4 bases clipped from V and 2 bases from J, the junction kept 1 base outside the gene matches.